The following is a T cell receptor beta chain sequence with its context. The antigen remains unidentified. Method: immunoSEQ multiplex PCR; TCRdb's copy keeps in-frame clones and lacks some. The table records some 70,000 clones, around 90% of them present only once. The J segment lost 6 bases and the V segment lost 0 bases, leaving 0 bases of the junction unmatched. Germline V gene data show CDR1 as MRHNA and CDR2 as SNTAGT. The CDR3 is 15 residues long. The sample is drawn from a study of OX40 agonist ivuxolimab in advanced cancers. Study results and limitations: Clonal expansion from baseline to week 6 occurred in both CD4+ and CD8+ T cells.

Source: CD4+ or CD8+ T cells sorted from blood, taken in a trial of the OX40 agonist ivuxolimab. The receptor was derived from an adult with an advanced solid tumor such as melanoma, head and neck, liver or kidney cancer. V usage is TRBV6-4 and J usage is TRBJ2-1; 12 bases line up with TRBD2. The CDR3 region has the DNA TGTGCCAGCAGTGACTCGACTAGCGGGAGCAATGAGCAGTTCTTC. It translates to CASSDSTSGSNEQFF.